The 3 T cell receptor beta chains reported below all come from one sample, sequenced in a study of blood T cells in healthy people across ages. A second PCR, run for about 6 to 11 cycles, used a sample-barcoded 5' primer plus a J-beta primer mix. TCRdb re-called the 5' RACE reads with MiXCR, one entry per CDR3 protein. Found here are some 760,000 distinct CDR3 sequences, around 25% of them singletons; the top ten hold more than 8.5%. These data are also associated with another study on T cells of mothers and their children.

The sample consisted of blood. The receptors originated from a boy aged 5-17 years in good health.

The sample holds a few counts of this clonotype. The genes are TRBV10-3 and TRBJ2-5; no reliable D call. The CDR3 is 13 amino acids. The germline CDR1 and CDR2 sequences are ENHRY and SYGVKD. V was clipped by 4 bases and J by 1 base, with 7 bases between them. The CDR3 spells CAISVGSQETQYF. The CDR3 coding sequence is TGTGCCATCAGTGTGGGATCCCAAGAGACCCAGTACTTC.

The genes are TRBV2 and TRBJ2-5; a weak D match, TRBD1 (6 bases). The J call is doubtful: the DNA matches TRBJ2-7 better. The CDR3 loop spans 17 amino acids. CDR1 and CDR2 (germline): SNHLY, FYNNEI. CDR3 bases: TGTGCCAGCAGCGCCTTGGTTGGGGGCCAGCTAGAGTACGAGCAGTACTTC. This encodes CASSALVGGQLEYEQYF.

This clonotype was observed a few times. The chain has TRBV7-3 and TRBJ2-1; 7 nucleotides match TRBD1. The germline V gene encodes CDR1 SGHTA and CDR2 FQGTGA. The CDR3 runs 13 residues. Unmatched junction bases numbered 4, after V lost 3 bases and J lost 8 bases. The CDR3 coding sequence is TGTGCCAGCAGCTTTGGGGACAGTGATGAGCAGTTCTTC. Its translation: CASSFGDSDEQFF.